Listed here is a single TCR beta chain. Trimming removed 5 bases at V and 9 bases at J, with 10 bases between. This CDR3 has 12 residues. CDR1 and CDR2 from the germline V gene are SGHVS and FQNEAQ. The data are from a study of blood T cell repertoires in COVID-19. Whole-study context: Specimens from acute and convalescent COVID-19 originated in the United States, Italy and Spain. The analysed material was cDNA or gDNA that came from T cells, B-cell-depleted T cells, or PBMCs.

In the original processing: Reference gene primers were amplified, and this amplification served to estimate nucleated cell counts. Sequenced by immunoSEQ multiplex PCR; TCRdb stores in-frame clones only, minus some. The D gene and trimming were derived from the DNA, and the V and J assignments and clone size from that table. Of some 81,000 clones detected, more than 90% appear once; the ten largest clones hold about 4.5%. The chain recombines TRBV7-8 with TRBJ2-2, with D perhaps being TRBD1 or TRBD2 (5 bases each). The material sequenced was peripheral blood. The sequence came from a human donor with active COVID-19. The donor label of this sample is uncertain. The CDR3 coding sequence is TGTGCCAGCAGCCGAGGGGCGAGGGAGCTGTTTTTT. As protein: CASSRGARELFF.